A single sample is the source of the 18 T cell receptor beta chains below, sequenced in a study of T cells in Graves' hyperthyroidism and ophthalmopathy. RNA transcripts were the template for amplifying TCR beta CDR3 regions. The HTBI set primed first-round TCR CDR3 RT-PCR. One entry per CDR3 protein, called by TCRdb with MiXCR from the multiplex PCR reads. The top ten hold approximately 13% of the sample, which has over 400,000 distinct CDR3 sequences, approximately 15% seen once. Sequenced: blood. The receptors stem from a man between 18 and 29 years old with Graves' ophthalmopathy.

This clonotype appeared a few times. The chain employs TRBV7-8 and TRBJ1-4, with 7 bases identical to TRBD1. CDR1 is SGHVS and CDR2 is FQNEAQ in the germline V gene. The CDR3 extends over 13 amino acids. V gave up 5 bases and J gave up 7 bases; unmatched junction bases: 4. CDR3 nucleotides: TGTGCCAGCAGCCAGACAGGGCTTGAAAAACTGTTTTTT. Its protein product is CASSQTGLEKLFF.

The chain has TRBV6-5 and TRBJ1-5; D possibly corresponds to TRBD1 (6 bases). Germline values: CDR1 MNHEY, CDR2 SVGAGI. The germline V and J ends were trimmed by 0 bases and 3 bases, with 15 bases remaining between them. CDR3 length: 17 residues. CDR3: CASSYSRGGGDNQPQHF. The CDR3 coding sequence is TGTGCCAGCAGTTACTCGAGGGGAGGGGGGGACAATCAGCCCCAGCATTTT.

The chain uses TRBV5-5 and TRBJ1-1, with 12 bases lining up with TRBD1. The CDR3 is 15 residues long. The germline gives CDR1 SGHKS, CDR2 YYEKEE (reference sequence). V was pared by 0 bases and J by 8 bases, with 5 bases of the junction left unmatched. CDR3 sequence reads: CASSLDVGTGGEAFF. DNA of the CDR3: TGTGCCAGCAGCTTGGATGTAGGGACAGGGGGCGAAGCTTTCTTT.

This clonotype was found many times. The genes are TRBV24-1 and TRBJ1-5, with 7 bases aligning to TRBD1. Trimming cost V 5 bases and J 4 bases; bases outside gene matches: 7. Per germline, CDR1 KGHDR and CDR2 SFDVKD. This CDR3 has 15 amino acids. CDR3 region: CATSGRQGGNQPQHF. The CDR3 region has the DNA TGTGCCACCAGTGGGCGACAGGGTGGGAATCAGCCCCAGCATTTT.

This clonotype was seen a handful of times. This chain links TRBV10-3 with TRBJ1-5, with D perhaps matching TRBD1 (6 bases). Germline V gives CDR1 ENHRY, CDR2 SYGVKD. This CDR3 contains 12 residues. The V gene lost 6 bases and the J gene lost 6 bases, with 9 bases spanning the gap. The CDR3 region is CAIREQGQPQHF. The CDR3 nucleotides read TGTGCCATCAGAGAACAGGGTCAGCCCCAGCATTTT.

This clonotype has ten or more counts. The CDR3 spells CASSQLGSSYYSYEQYF. The CDR3 DNA reads TGCGCCAGCAGCCAATTAGGGAGCAGTTACTACTCCTACGAGCAGTACTTC. J is TRBJ2-7 and V is TRBV4-1, with D possibly TRBD2 on 5 matching bases. This CDR3 spans 17 amino acids. V shed 2 bases and J shed 0 bases, with 17 bases lying between them. Looked up from germline, CDR1 is MGHRA and CDR2 is YSYEKL.

This clonotype was recorded many times. The rearrangement joins TRBV7-8 to TRBJ1-1; weak D call: TRBD1 (6 bases). CDR1 is SGHVS and CDR2 is FQNEAQ in the germline V gene. The CDR3 consists of 15 residues. Trimming took 1 base from V and 3 from J, leaving 12 bases between them. CDR3 sequence: CASSLEGELHTEAFF. CDR3 bases: TGTGCCAGCAGCTTAGAGGGGGAATTACACACTGAAGCTTTCTTT.

This clonotype has a count of ten or more. The J gene is TRBJ1-4, the V gene TRBV5-1; tentative D call: TRBD1 (6 bases). CDR3 length equals 15 residues. V gave up 1 base and J gave up 8 bases, with 15 bases separating them. Germline loops: CDR1 SGHRS, CDR2 YFSETQ. The CDR3 region has the DNA TGCGCCAGCAGCTTGAGCGGGGGCTGGGGAGAAAAACTGTTTTTT. Translated, it gives CASSLSGGWGEKLFF.

This clonotype has at least ten counts. This chain uses TRBV27 with TRBJ1-5; D possibly corresponds to TRBD1 (5 bases). There are 14 residues in the CDR3. V was shortened by 4 bases and J by 5 bases, with 12 bases between the two germline ends. Germline-derived CDR1 and CDR2 are MNHEY and SMNVEV (reference sequence). The CDR3 DNA reads TGTGCCAGCAGTTCCCCAGGGTTCGATCAGCCCCAGCATTTT. Encoded protein: CASSSPGFDQPQHF.

This clonotype was seen a handful of times. The genes are TRBV20-1 and TRBJ2-3; 12 nucleotides agree with TRBD2. Germline V CDR1 and CDR2: DFQATT, SNEGSKA (reference sequence). J lost 2 bases, V lost 0 bases, and 12 bases had no gene match. This CDR3 is built from 19 residues. CDR3 nucleotides: TGCAGTGCTAGAGATTGGCGACTAGCGGGAGTAGAGTTCACAGATACGCAGTATTTT. It specifies CSARDWRLAGVEFTDTQYF.

This clonotype was recorded a few times. The CDR3 is CASSSRRQGDNSPLHF. The CDR3 DNA is TGTGCCAGTAGTTCCCGGAGACAGGGGGATAATTCACCCCTCCACTTT. The chain has TRBV19 and TRBJ1-6; 9 bases fit TRBD1. In germline, CDR1 is LNHDA, CDR2 SQIVND (reference sequence). The CDR3 is 16 amino acids. The J segment lost 5 bases and the V segment lost 5 bases, leaving 7 bases of the junction unmatched.

The J gene is TRBJ1-6, the V gene TRBV11-2; no firm D call. Per germline, CDR1 SGHAT and CDR2 FQNNGV. This CDR3 is 15 amino acids long. The V end was cut by 4 bases, the J end by 8 bases, with 15 bases between. CDR3 protein: CASSSASSLDSPLHF. DNA for the CDR3: TGTGCCAGCAGCTCCGCTTCGTCACTTGATTCACCCCTCCACTTT.

The chain recombines TRBV4-2 with TRBJ1-5; unclear D gene. The CDR3 covers 16 residues. The V and J ends lost 0 bases and 6 bases respectively, with 15 bases between them. Germline V gene sequence: CDR1 LGHNA, CDR2 YNFKEQ. CDR3 residues: CASSQEQATLSQPQHF. CDR3 DNA: TGTGCCAGCAGCCAAGAGCAGGCCACTTTAAGTCAGCCCCAGCATTTT.

This clonotype occurred many times. This chain joins TRBV12-3 or TRBV12-4 and TRBJ2-1, with 8 bases that match TRBD2. The ends lost 1 base at V and 8 bases at J; junction bases unmatched: 7. The CDR3 has 15 residues. The CDR3 sequence is CASSLELAGRDEQFF. In DNA, the CDR3 is TGTGCCAGCAGTTTAGAGTTAGCGGGGAGGGATGAGCAGTTCTTC.

This clonotype showed up many times. The chain uses TRBV3-1 and TRBJ1-5, with D maybe TRBD1 (6 bases). This CDR3 region has 14 residues. The germline V gene encodes CDR1 LGHDT and CDR2 YNNKEL (reference sequence). Trimming left V 2 bases short and J 5 bases short, with 10 bases between. The chain's CDR3 is CASSQRGGHQPQHF. In nucleotides, the CDR3 is TGTGCCAGCAGCCAACGAGGGGGTCATCAGCCCCAGCATTTT.

This clonotype was found many times. The V and J genes are TRBV30 and TRBJ2-2; a possible D gene is TRBD1 (5 bases). Trimming stripped 5 bases from V and 7 bases from J, with 14 bases between. CDR1 is GTSNPN, CDR2 SVGIG, per germline (reference sequence). The CDR3 runs 13 residues. The CDR3 DNA reads as TGTGCCTGGGGGGCGCATTTCGACGGGGAGCTGTTTTTT. Translating gives CAWGAHFDGELFF.

Only a few counts were recorded for this clonotype. Given a much more abundant clone one base away, this may be a read error. The chain links TRBV5-5 to TRBJ1-1; D is unclear. The CDR3 sequence is 13 residues long. CDR1 SGHKS and CDR2 YYEKEE come from the germline V gene (reference sequence). Here the CDR3 DNA reads TGTGCCAGCAGCTTGTGGCAGAACACTGTAGCTTTCTTT. Translated: CASSLWQNTVAFF.

This chain joins TRBV29-1 and TRBJ2-7, with D perhaps matching TRBD2 (5 bases). With 4 bases removed from V and 7 bases from J, the gap between germline ends came to 14 bases. The CDR3 contains 12 residues. The germline V gene encodes CDR1 SQVTM and CDR2 ANQGSEA. CDR3: CSVGESSWEQYF. In DNA form, the CDR3 reads TGCAGCGTTGGGGAGTCCTCGTGGGAGCAGTACTTC.